This T cell receptor (beta chain) was sequenced during a study of T cells in Graves' hyperthyroidism and ophthalmopathy. Study results and limitations: Blood shared most expanded thyroid clonotypes above 0.001.

An absence of ophthalmopathy progression within 18 months meant stable Graves' hyperthyroidism. Hyperthyroidism, newly diagnosed and lasting under 2 months, affected patients aged 18 to 65. On the basis of clinical symptoms, serum thyroxine and TRAb, thyroid ultrasound and orbital computed tomography, diagnoses were made. RNA transcripts provided the source from which TCR beta CDR3 regions were amplified. Using the HTBI primer set, a first-round RT-PCR was run on the TCR CDR3. TCRdb fed the multiplex PCR reads into MiXCR, producing one record per CDR3 protein. The repertoire consists of about 590,000 distinct CDR3 sequences, with around 16% occurring once and the leading ten covering about 7%. This clonotype was counted ten times or more. Its antigen is not known. Germline V gene data show CDR1 as SEHNR and CDR2 as FQNEAQ (reference sequence). With V trimmed by 5 bases and J by 2 bases, 9 bases remained unmatched. This CDR3 region has 15 residues.

The V call is TRBV7-9, the J call TRBJ2-7, with 7 bases that match TRBD1. Sequences were obtained from blood. This receptor was obtained from a woman between 25 and 40 years old with Graves' hyperthyroidism. CDR3 nucleotide sequence: TGTGCCAGCAGCCTCACAGGGGCTGTGGCCTACGAGCAGTACTTC. Encoded protein: CASSLTGAVAYEQYF. The entire variable domain, with the rest obtained from reference TRBV7-9 and TRBJ2-7, is as follows: DTGVSQNPRHKITKRGQNVTFRCDPISEHNRLYWYRQTLGQGPEFLTYFQNEAQLEKSRLLSDRFSAERPKGSFSTLEIQRTEQGDSAMYLCASSLTGAVAYEQYFGPGTRLTVT.